This T cell receptor (beta chain) was found in a study of shared clonotypes between healthy human individuals. The study, taken as a whole, reports: Naive CD4 clonotype sharing across a few donors was about 5.3%.

Worth noting for this clone: Antigen unknown.

The junction had 4 bases not matched to a gene; V was cut back by 4 bases and J by 0 bases. This CDR3 contains 17 residues. Germline CDR1 is SGHVS and CDR2 is FQNEAQ. This was a deep-level run. In the authors' methods: ImmunoSEQ only sent back junction sequences with no quality scores, so filtering was done differently. Produced via immunoSEQ multiplex PCR; TCRdb's table is partial and in-frame only. For V, J and clone size, that table is used; D and trimming come from the DNA. The sample has around 2.1 million clones; about 93% are singletons. In the naive CD8 group, cells lacked CD45RO and were positively selected for CCR7, so terminally differentiated effector memory CD45RA+ cells were left out.

This TCR came from a man between 18 and 29 years old in good health. Some clones in this sample may be carry-over from other donors' samples. The sequenced material came from naive CD8+ T cells from PBMCs. The chain employs TRBV7-8 and TRBJ2-2; 11 nucleotides agree with TRBD1. This CDR3 is CASSWEGQGANTGELFF. The CDR3 nucleotides read TGTGCCAGCAGCTGGGAGGGACAGGGGGCGAACACCGGGGAGCTGTTTTTT.